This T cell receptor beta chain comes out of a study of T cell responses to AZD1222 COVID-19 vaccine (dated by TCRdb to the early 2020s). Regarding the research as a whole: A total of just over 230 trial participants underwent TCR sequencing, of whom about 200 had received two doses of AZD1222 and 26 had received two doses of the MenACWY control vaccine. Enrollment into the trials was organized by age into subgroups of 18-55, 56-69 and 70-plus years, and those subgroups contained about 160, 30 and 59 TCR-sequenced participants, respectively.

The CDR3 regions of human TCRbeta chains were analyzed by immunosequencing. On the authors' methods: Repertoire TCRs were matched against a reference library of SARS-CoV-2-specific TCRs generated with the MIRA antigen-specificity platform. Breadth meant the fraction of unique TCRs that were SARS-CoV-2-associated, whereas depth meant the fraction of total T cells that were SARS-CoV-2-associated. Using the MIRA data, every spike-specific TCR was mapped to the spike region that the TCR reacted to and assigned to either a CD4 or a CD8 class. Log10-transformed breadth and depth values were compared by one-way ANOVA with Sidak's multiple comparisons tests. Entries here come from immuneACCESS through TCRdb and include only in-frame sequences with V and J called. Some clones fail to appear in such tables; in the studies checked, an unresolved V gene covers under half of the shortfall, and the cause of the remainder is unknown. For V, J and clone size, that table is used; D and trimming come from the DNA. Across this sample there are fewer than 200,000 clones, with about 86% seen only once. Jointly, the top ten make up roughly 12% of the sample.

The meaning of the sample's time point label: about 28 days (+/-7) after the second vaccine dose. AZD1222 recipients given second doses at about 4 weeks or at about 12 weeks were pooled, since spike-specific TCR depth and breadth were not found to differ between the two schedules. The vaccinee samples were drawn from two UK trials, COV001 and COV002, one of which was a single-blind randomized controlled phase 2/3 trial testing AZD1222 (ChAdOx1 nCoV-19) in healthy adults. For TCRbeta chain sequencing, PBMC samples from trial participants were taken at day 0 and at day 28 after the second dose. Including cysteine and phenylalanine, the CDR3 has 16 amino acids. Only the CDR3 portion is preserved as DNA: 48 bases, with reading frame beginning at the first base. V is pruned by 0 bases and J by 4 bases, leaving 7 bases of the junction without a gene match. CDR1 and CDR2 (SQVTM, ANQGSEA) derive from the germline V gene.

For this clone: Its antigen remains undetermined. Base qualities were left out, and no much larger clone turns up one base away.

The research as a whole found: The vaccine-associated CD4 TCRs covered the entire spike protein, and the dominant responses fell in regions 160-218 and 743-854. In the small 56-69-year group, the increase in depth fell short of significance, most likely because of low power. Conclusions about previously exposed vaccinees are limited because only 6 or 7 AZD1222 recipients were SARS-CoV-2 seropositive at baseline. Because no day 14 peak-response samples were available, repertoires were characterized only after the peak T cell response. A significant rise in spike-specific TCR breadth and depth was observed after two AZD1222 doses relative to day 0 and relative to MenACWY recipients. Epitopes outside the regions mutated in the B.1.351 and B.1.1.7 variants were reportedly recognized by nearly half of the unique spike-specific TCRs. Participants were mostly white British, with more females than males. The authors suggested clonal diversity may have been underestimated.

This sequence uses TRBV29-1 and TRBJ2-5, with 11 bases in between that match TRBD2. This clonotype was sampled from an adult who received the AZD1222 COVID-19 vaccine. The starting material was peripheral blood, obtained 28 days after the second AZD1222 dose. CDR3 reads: CSVEERGSGGAETQYF. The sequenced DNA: TGCAGCGTTGAAGAGAGGGGTAGCGGGGGGGCAGAGACCCAGTACTTC.